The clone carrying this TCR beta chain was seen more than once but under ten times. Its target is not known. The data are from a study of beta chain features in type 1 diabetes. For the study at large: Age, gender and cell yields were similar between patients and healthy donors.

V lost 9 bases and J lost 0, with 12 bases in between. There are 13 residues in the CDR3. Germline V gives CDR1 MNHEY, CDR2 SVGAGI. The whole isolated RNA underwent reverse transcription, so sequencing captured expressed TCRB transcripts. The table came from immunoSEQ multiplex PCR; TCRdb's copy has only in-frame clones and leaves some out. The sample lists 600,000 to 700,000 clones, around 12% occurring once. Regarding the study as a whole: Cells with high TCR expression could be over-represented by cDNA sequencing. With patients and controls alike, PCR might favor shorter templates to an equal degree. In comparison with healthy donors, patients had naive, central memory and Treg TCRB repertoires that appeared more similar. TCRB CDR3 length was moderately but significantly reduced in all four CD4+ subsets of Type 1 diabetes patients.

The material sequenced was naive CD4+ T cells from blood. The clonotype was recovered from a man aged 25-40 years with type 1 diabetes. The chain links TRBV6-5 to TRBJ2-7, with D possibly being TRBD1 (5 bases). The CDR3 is CASRTGISYEQYF. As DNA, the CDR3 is TGTGCCAGTCGTACAGGAATCTCCTACGAGCAGTACTTC.